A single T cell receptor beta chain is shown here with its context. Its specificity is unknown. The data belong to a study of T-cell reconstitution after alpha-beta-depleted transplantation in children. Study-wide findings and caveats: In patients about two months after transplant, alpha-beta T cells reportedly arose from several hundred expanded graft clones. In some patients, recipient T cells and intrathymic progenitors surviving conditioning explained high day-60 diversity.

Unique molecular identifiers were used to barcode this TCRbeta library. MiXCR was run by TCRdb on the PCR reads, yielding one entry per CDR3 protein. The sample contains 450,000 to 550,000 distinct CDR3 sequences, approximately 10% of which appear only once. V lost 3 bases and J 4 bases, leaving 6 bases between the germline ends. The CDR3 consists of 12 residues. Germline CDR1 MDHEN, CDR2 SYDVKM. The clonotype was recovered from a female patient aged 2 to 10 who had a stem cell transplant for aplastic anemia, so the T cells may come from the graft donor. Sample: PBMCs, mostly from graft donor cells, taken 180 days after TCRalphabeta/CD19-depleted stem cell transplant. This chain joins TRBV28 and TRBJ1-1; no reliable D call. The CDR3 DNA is TGTGCCAGCAGTTTGCTACCCACTGAAGCTTTCTTT. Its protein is CASSLLPTEAFF.